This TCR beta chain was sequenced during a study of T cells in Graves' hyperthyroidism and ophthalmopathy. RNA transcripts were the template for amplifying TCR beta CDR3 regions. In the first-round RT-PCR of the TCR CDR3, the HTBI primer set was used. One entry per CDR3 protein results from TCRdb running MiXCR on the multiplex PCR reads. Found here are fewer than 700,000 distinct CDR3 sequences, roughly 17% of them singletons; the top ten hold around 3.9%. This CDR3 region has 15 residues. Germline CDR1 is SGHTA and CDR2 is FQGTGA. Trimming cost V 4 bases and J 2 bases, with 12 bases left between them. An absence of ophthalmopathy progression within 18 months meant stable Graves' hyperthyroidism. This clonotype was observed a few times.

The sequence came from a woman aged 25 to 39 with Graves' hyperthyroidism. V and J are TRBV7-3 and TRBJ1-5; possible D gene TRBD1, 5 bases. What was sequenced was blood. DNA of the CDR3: TGTGCCAGCAGCTGGGGGAGTGGGGGCAATCAGCCCCAGCATTTT. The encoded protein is CASSWGSGGNQPQHF.